A single sample gave rise to the 24 T cell receptor beta chains below, sequenced in a study of shared clonotypes between healthy human individuals. Clones were read by immunoSEQ multiplex PCR, and TCRdb kept only the in-frame ones, dropping some. The table has roughly 550,000 clones, nearly 97% seen once; the top ten hold about 0.11%. CD8 cells regarded as naive lacked CD45RO, were positively chosen for CCR7, and omitted terminally differentiated effector memory CD45RA+ cells. Sequencing input: naive CD8+ T cells sorted from blood. The origin of the receptors is a young woman in good health.

The chain links TRBV7-9 to TRBJ1-4, with D perhaps TRBD1 (5 bases). This CDR3 comprises 13 residues. The V and J ends lost 0 bases and 6 bases respectively, with 5 bases between them. Germline CDR1 SEHNR, CDR2 FQNEAQ (reference sequence). Here the CDR3 reads CASSLAGDEKLFF. The CDR3 DNA reads as TGTGCCAGCAGCTTAGCAGGGGATGAAAAACTGTTTTTT.

V usage is TRBV9 and J usage is TRBJ2-7; TRBD1 matches at 7 bases. Germline V gene lookup returns CDR1 SGDLS and CDR2 YYNGEE. The CDR3 runs 17 residues. J gave up 0 bases and V 3 bases, and 12 bases lay outside the gene matches. In DNA, the CDR3 is TGTGCCAGCAGCGCAAGTTCGCGACAGGGTAGCTCCTACGAGCAGTACTTC. Amino acids: CASSASSRQGSSYEQYF. The whole variable domain, remainder taken from reference TRBV9 and TRBJ2-7, is DSGVTQTPKHLITATGQRVTLRCSPRSGDLSVYWYQQSLDQGLQFLIQYYNGEERAKGNILERFSAQQFPDLHSELNLSSLELGDSALYFCASSASSRQGSSYEQYFGPGTRLTVT.

V gene TRBV7-9 combines with J gene TRBJ2-3; 14 nucleotides line up with TRBD2. The CDR3 is 16 amino acids. V gave up 5 bases and J gave up 4 bases; unmatched junction bases: 5. Germline assignment: CDR1 SEHNR and CDR2 FQNEAQ (reference sequence). CDR3: CASSQRTSGRPDTQYF. The CDR3 DNA is TGTGCCAGCAGCCAACGGACTAGCGGGAGGCCAGATACGCAGTATTTT.

This chain links TRBV5-1 with TRBJ1-1, with unresolved D. Germline CDR1 and CDR2: SGHRS and YFSETQ. V shed 0 bases and J shed 1 base, with 10 bases lying between them. The CDR3 extends over 15 amino acids. The CDR3 spells CASSLVGTTNTEAFF. The CDR3 DNA sequence: TGCGCCAGCAGCTTGGTTGGCACCACGAACACTGAAGCTTTCTTT.

The chain has TRBV10-3 and TRBJ1-1, with 11 bases lining up with TRBD1. Germline V gene lookup returns CDR1 ENHRY and CDR2 SYGVKD. The CDR3 is 18 amino acids. With 2 bases clipped from V and 0 bases from J, the junction kept 8 bases outside the gene matches. Here the CDR3 reads CAISEPRRDRGMNTEAFF. The CDR3 region has the DNA TGTGCCATCAGTGAGCCCCGCCGGGACAGGGGGATGAACACTGAAGCTTTCTTT.

As regards this clone: This specimen includes other DNA sequences encoding the same CDR3. The chain combines TRBV27 with TRBJ2-7; D unclear. This CDR3 region has 13 residues. Germline CDR1 MNHEY, CDR2 SMNVEV (reference sequence). V was shortened by 2 bases and J by 1 base, with 6 bases between the two germline ends. In DNA, the CDR3 is TGTGCCAGCAGTTTAGGTCGGTCCTACGAGCAGTACTTC. The encoded protein is CASSLGRSYEQYF.

This chain links TRBV5-1 with TRBJ1-1, with 8 nucleotides matching TRBD1. The junction had 6 bases not matched to a gene; V was cut back by 3 bases and J by 5 bases. This CDR3 contains 14 residues. Germline CDR1 is SGHRS and CDR2 is YFSETQ. Written as DNA, the CDR3 is TGCGCCAGCAGCTACCAGGGGGCTCGGACTGAAGCTTTCTTT. Its protein product is CASSYQGARTEAFF.

This clone was recorded only once. The V call is TRBV13, the J call TRBJ2-5, with 9 bases fitting TRBD2. The CDR3 runs to 15 residues. J lost 5 bases, V lost 5 bases, and 9 bases had no gene match. Germline CDR1 PRHDT, CDR2 FYEKMQ (reference sequence). The CDR3 DNA reads TGTGCCAGCAGCCCCAGCGGGAGGCCGGGGGAGACCCAGTACTTC. Its protein product is CASSPSGRPGETQYF.

V is TRBV5-5 and J is TRBJ2-7; D is unresolved. V dropped 4 bases and J dropped 2 bases, with 4 bases sitting between them. CDR1 is SGHKS, CDR2 YYEKEE, per germline (reference sequence). The CDR3 contains 11 residues. The CDR3 spells CASSSTYEQYF. The CDR3 DNA sequence: TGTGCCAGCAGCAGCACCTACGAGCAGTACTTC.

The chain recombines TRBV19 with TRBJ2-3, with a possible D match to TRBD1 (5 bases). The V gene's germline CDR1 is LNHDA and CDR2 SQIVND (reference sequence). Trimming removed 0 bases from V and 2 bases from J, with 12 bases in between. This CDR3 has 16 residues. CDR3 protein: CASSIDARGATDTQYF. DNA of the CDR3: TGTGCCAGTAGTATAGATGCTAGGGGCGCCACAGATACGCAGTATTTT.

The chain is built from TRBV9 and TRBJ1-1; no reliable D call. This CDR3 has 15 residues. The germline V and J ends were trimmed by 0 bases and 2 bases, with 11 bases remaining between them. CDR1 is SGDLS, CDR2 YYNGEE, per germline. The CDR3 protein is CASSVAAGLNTEAFF. The CDR3 region has the DNA TGTGCCAGCAGCGTAGCCGCCGGGCTAAACACTGAAGCTTTCTTT.

J is TRBJ2-7 and V is TRBV7-9, with D possibly matching TRBD2 (5 bases). The CDR3 is 12 amino acids. The V gene lost 5 bases and the J gene lost 5 bases, with 10 bases spanning the gap. Looked up from germline, CDR1 is SEHNR and CDR2 is FQNEAQ (reference sequence). CDR3 DNA sequence: TGTGCCAGCAGCATGAGCGGAGACGAGCAGTACTTC. Protein: CASSMSGDEQYF.

The chain is built from TRBV13 and TRBJ2-2; D is uncertain. The CDR3 sequence is 14 residues long. The V and J ends lost 0 bases and 4 bases respectively, with 6 bases between them. From germline, CDR1 is PRHDT and CDR2 FYEKMQ (reference sequence). The CDR3 sequence: CASSLGILTGELFF. Here the CDR3 DNA reads TGTGCCAGCAGCTTAGGAATACTCACCGGGGAGCTGTTTTTT.

This chain links TRBV27 with TRBJ2-7; 7 positions agree with TRBD1. The CDR3 is 18 residues long. Germline trimming cut 4 bases from V and 1 base from J; bases unmatched to any gene: 16. In germline, CDR1 is MNHEY, CDR2 SMNVEV (reference sequence). The CDR3, as DNA: TGTGCCAGCAGTTCCGTCGCAGCGGTGGGGACAGCTTCCTACGAGCAGTACTTC. This sequence encodes CASSSVAAVGTASYEQYF.

Concerning this clone itself: The junction differs from germline at one of its ends, possibly a read error. This sequence joins TRBV6-5 and TRBJ2-1; D is possibly TRBD1 or TRBD2 (5 bases each). Germline assignment: CDR1 MNHEY and CDR2 SVGAGI. The CDR3 sequence is 16 residues long. The CDR3 region is CASSYSMGESSNEQFF. Written as DNA, the CDR3 is TGTGCCAGCAGTTACTCGATGGGGGAGTCCTCCAATGAGCAGTTCTTC.

Notes on this clone: Other DNA sequences in this specimen translate into the identical CDR3. The chain employs TRBV5-6 and TRBJ2-7; D gene unclear. There are 11 residues in the CDR3. Germline lookup yields CDR1 SGHDT and CDR2 YYEEEE. Trimming took off 2 bases at V and 5 bases at J, with 5 bases between the two ends. The CDR3, as DNA: TGTGCCAGCAGCTTAGGACACGAGCAGTACTTC. Protein product: CASSLGHEQYF.

A remark on this clone: In the same sample, other DNA sequences code for this CDR3. The chain carries TRBV25-1 and TRBJ2-5; the D call may be TRBD1 or TRBD2 (6 bases each). Trimming stripped 5 bases from V and 4 bases from J, with 14 bases between. Germline CDR1 is MGHDK and CDR2 is SYGVNS. CDR3 length: 14 amino acids. In nucleotides, the CDR3 is TGTGCCAGCAGTCCCCTAGGAGGGGGAGAGACCCAGTACTTC. This encodes CASSPLGGGETQYF.

The chain recombines TRBV6-1 with TRBJ2-4; D possibly matches TRBD1 or TRBD2 (5 bases each). The germline gives CDR1 MNHNS, CDR2 SASEGT. The CDR3 loop spans 15 amino acids. Trimming cost V 4 bases and J 0 bases, with 10 bases left between them. DNA of the CDR3: TGTGCCAGCAGTGGAGGGGAACTAGCCAAAAACATTCAGTACTTC. As protein: CASSGGELAKNIQYF.

The chain recombines TRBV28 with TRBJ2-5; 9 nucleotides agree with TRBD1. The J call may be faulty, since TRBJ2-7 better matches the DNA end. Per germline, CDR1 MDHEN and CDR2 SYDVKM. The CDR3 length is 14 residues. The CDR3 loop reads CASSQQGASYEQYF. The CDR3 DNA reads as TGTGCCAGCAGCCAACAGGGGGCGTCCTACGAGCAGTACTTC.

The chain employs TRBV29-1 and TRBJ2-1; 7 nucleotides match TRBD1. The germline gives CDR1 SQVTM, CDR2 ANQGSEA. J lost 5 bases, V lost 0 bases, and 4 bases had no gene match. The CDR3 consists of 14 residues. CDR3 loop: CSVEDKGANNEQFF. Written as DNA, the CDR3 is TGCAGCGTTGAAGATAAGGGGGCTAACAATGAGCAGTTCTTC.

The CDR3 nucleotides read TGCGCCACCCGATTCAATCGCAGGGATGATGGCTACACCTTC. Amino acids: CATRFNRRDDGYTF. This sequence joins TRBV23-1 and TRBJ1-2; a possible D gene is TRBD1 (5 bases). TRBV23-1 is an ORF, and what it does is uncertain. This CDR3 region has 14 residues. The V end lost 10 bases, the J end lost 6 bases, and 21 bases lay between the germline ends.

Worth noting for this clone: This specimen includes other DNA sequences encoding the same CDR3. The gene calls are TRBV30 and TRBJ2-7, with 9 bases lining up with TRBD1. The CDR3 consists of 14 residues. Germline V gene data show CDR1 as GTSNPN and CDR2 as SVGIG (reference sequence). V was clipped by 2 bases and J by 2 bases; unmatched bases: 4. The CDR3 bases are TGTGCCTGGAGTACCGGGACAGGGACCTACGAGCAGTACTTC. Protein: CAWSTGTGTYEQYF.

The rearrangement joins TRBV29-1 to TRBJ2-7, with a weak D call TRBD1 (5 bases). CDR3 length: 15 amino acids. The V and J ends lost 4 bases and 4 bases respectively, with 20 bases between them. Per germline, CDR1 SQVTM and CDR2 ANQGSEA. In DNA, the CDR3 is TGCAGCGTTGGTCAGGGCGAAACCGCAGATTACGAGCAGTACTTC. This encodes CSVGQGETADYEQYF.

This clone was recorded a few times. The chain combines TRBV4-1 with TRBJ1-1; D call uncertain. The CDR3 runs 16 residues. V was pared by 0 bases and J by 1 base, with 12 bases between. Germline loops: CDR1 MGHRA, CDR2 YSYEKL. In nucleotides, the CDR3 is TGCGCCAGCAGCCAAGATCTAAGACACCAGAACACTGAAGCTTTCTTT. Protein sequence: CASSQDLRHQNTEAFF.